Given below is one T cell receptor beta chain in context. Its matching antigen is unknown. The assay was run at deep level. Sequenced by immunoSEQ multiplex PCR; TCRdb stores in-frame clones only, minus some. The sample carries a few million clones, roughly 93% recorded once. These data belong to a study of shared clonotypes between healthy human individuals. Study-wide points: In this cohort, only blood was sampled, and tissue repertoires likely differ. Estimated richness values were generally larger in naive subsets than in memory subsets.

CD8 cells regarded as naive lacked CD45RO, were positively chosen for CCR7, and omitted terminally differentiated effector memory CD45RA+ cells. HIV-negative, healthy adults without recent acute infections or vaccinations were the donors. V lost 4 bases, J lost 4 bases, and 8 bases stayed unmatched. This CDR3 spans 15 amino acids. The germline V gene has CDR1 LNHDA and CDR2 SQIVND (reference sequence). This sequence originates from a man aged 18 to 30 in good health. Some clones in this sample may be carry-over from other donors' samples. This chain uses TRBV19 with TRBJ1-2, with TRBD1 identical over 8 bases. Sequenced input: naive CD8+ T cells from PBMCs. The CDR3 sequence: CASSTKGQGGYGYTF. The CDR3 nucleotides read TGTGCCAGTAGTACCAAAGGACAGGGAGGCTATGGCTACACCTTC.